Below, 26 T cell receptor beta chains from the same sample are listed, as sequenced in a study of cytotoxic CD8 clonotypes in ibrutinib-treated CLL. Data came from immunoSEQ multiplex PCR; TCRdb stores just in-frame clones and leaves some out. The table includes under 300,000 clones, 70% to 80% detected once. Source: PBMCs, taken at disease progression, from a patient treated with ibrutinib. The receptors originated from a human donor with chronic lymphocytic leukemia.

V gene TRBV25-1 combines with J gene TRBJ2-3; no clear D. Trimming took off 7 bases at V and 4 bases at J, with 12 bases between the two ends. CDR1 and CDR2 (germline): MGHDK, SYGVNS. The CDR3 consists of 13 residues. The CDR3: CASTVSGADTQYF. In DNA form, the CDR3 reads TGTGCCAGCACCGTTTCGGGTGCAGATACGCAGTATTTT.

This clone was recorded a few times. The V call is TRBV11-2, the J call TRBJ2-7; TRBD1 might be the D (8 bases). Germline CDR1 reads SGHAT; CDR2 reads FQNNGV. Trimming pared 5 bases from V and 3 bases from J, leaving 14 bases between. The CDR3 runs 14 residues. For the CDR3, the DNA is TGTGCCAGCAGCCACACAGGGGGGGTCTACGAGCAGTACTTC. It codes for CASSHTGGVYEQYF.

The chain recombines TRBV7-2 with TRBJ2-5; D not resolved. The CDR3 totals 14 residues. V gave up 1 base and J gave up 5 bases, with 11 bases separating them. Germline lookup yields CDR1 SGHTA and CDR2 FQGNSA. The CDR3 is CASSLVPGHETQYF. The CDR3 DNA reads as TGTGCCAGCAGCTTAGTTCCGGGCCACGAGACCCAGTACTTC.

The gene calls are TRBV5-5 and TRBJ1-2, with 7 nucleotides matching TRBD1. Germline values: CDR1 SGHKS, CDR2 YYEKEE (reference sequence). Trimming removed 0 bases from V and 6 bases from J; junction bases left unmatched: 8. The CDR3 spans 15 residues. This CDR3 is CASSLVAPTGDGYTF. CDR3 sequence (DNA): TGTGCCAGCAGCTTGGTGGCACCTACAGGGGATGGCTACACCTTC.

This clone was picked up one time. This chain connects TRBV7-6 to TRBJ2-2; 9 bases are shared with TRBD1. V was pared by 5 bases and J by 4 bases, with 8 bases of the junction left unmatched. The germline V gene has CDR1 SGHVS and CDR2 FNYEAQ. The CDR3 extends over 16 amino acids. The CDR3 here is CASSKPGTGSTGELFF. The DNA of the CDR3 is TGTGCCAGCAGCAAACCCGGGACAGGGTCCACCGGGGAGCTGTTTTTT.

This chain links TRBV15 with TRBJ1-2; D is perhaps TRBD1 (6 bases). CDR1 is LNHNV and CDR2 is YYDKDF in the germline V gene (reference sequence). V was pared by 3 bases and J by 8 bases, with 22 bases between. This CDR3 has 16 amino acids. This CDR3 reads CATSSGQYPIPYGYTF. The CDR3 DNA is TGTGCCACCAGCAGCGGACAGTACCCGATTCCATACGGCTACACCTTC.

The count of this clone is one. V and J are TRBV25-1 and TRBJ2-2; unclear D gene. CDR3 length: 15 residues. Trimming pared 3 bases from V and 2 bases from J, leaving 10 bases between. Germline loops: CDR1 MGHDK, CDR2 SYGVNS. CDR3 coding DNA: TGTGCCAGCAGTGATTATCTCCACAACACCGGGGAGCTGTTTTTT. Translation gives CASSDYLHNTGELFF.

The chain is built from TRBV5-1 and TRBJ2-3; 10 nucleotides line up with TRBD2. Germline trimming cut 5 bases from V and 3 bases from J; bases unmatched to any gene: 9. The CDR3 is made up of 16 amino acids. The germline V gene has CDR1 SGHRS and CDR2 YFSETQ. The CDR3: CASRQQLAGMTDTQYF. The CDR3 region has the DNA TGCGCCAGCAGACAGCAACTAGCGGGGATGACAGATACGCAGTATTTT. Looking up the rest from reference TRBV5-1 and TRBJ2-3 gives the full variable domain: KAGVTQTPRYLIKTRGQQVTLSCSPISGHRSVSWYQQTPGQGLQFLFEYFSETQRNKGNFPGRFSGRQFSNSRSEMNVSTLELGDSALYLCASRQQLAGMTDTQYFGPGTRLTVL.

This chain's CDR3 is CASSISGTSGRAYEQYF. In DNA, the CDR3 is TGTGCCAGTAGTATTTCCGGGACTAGCGGGAGGGCCTACGAGCAGTACTTC. The gene calls are TRBV19 and TRBJ2-7; 16 bases agree with TRBD2. The CDR3 totals 17 residues. V gave up 3 bases and J gave up 2 bases; unmatched junction bases: 4. The germline gives CDR1 LNHDA, CDR2 SQIVND (reference sequence).

This clone was seen just once. J is TRBJ2-1 and V is TRBV28; D is possibly TRBD2 (5 bases). This CDR3 has 15 residues. Trimming pared 9 bases from V and 3 bases from J, leaving 18 bases between. From germline, CDR1 is MDHEN and CDR2 SYDVKM. The CDR3 DNA reads as TGTGCCAGTAGCAGTTGGAGGATCAGCTACAATGAGCAGTTCTTC. The encoded protein is CASSSWRISYNEQFF.

The chain couples TRBV6-5 to TRBJ2-7, with 13 nucleotides matching TRBD2. This CDR3 contains 13 residues. Unmatched junction bases numbered 6, after V lost 4 bases and J lost 12 bases. Per the germline V gene, CDR1 is MNHEY and CDR2 is SVGAGI. CDR3 DNA: TGTGCCAGCAGTTCGACTAGCGGGAGGCCGCCGTACTTC. It specifies CASSSTSGRPPYF.

This sequence joins TRBV2 and TRBJ2-7; 10 bases line up with TRBD1. From germline, CDR1 is SNHLY and CDR2 FYNNEI. Trimming took 7 bases from V and 4 from J; bases not matched to a gene: 10. This CDR3 has 15 residues. This CDR3 reads CASTKGGTGVYEQYF. In nucleotides, the CDR3 is TGTGCCAGCACCAAAGGGGGGACAGGGGTGTACGAGCAGTACTTC. Looking up the rest from reference TRBV2 and TRBJ2-7 gives the full variable domain: EPEVTQTPSHQVTQMGQEVILRCVPISNHLYFYWYRQILGQKVEFLVSFYNNEISEKSEIFDDQFSVERPDGSNFTLKIRSTKLEDSAMYFCASTKGGTGVYEQYFGPGTRLTVT.

The CDR3 spells CASSLVGDTAYEQYF. DNA for the CDR3: TGTGCCAGCAGCTTAGTAGGGGACACCGCCTACGAGCAGTACTTC. The J gene is TRBJ2-7, the V gene TRBV7-2, with D perhaps matching TRBD1 (6 bases). CDR1 and CDR2 from the germline V gene are SGHTA and FQGNSA. The ends were cut back, 1 base at V and 2 bases at J, with 12 bases in the middle. The CDR3 is 15 amino acids.

This clone was recorded a few times. The chain recombines TRBV6-5 with TRBJ1-1; no definite D call. Germline CDR1 reads MNHEY; CDR2 reads SVGAGI. Trimming left V 10 bases short and J 7 bases short, with 13 bases between. CDR3 size: 11 residues. The CDR3 sequence: CATSSGVEAFF. CDR3 DNA: TGTGCCACCAGCTCCGGGGTTGAAGCTTTCTTT.

The V gene is TRBV9, the J gene TRBJ1-1, with 8 bases fitting TRBD1. J was trimmed by 1 base and V by 7 bases; bases with no gene match: 3. Germline CDR1 SGDLS, CDR2 YYNGEE. The CDR3 has 13 residues. CDR3 protein: CASGDRPNTEAFF. The CDR3 DNA is TGTGCCAGCGGGGACAGGCCGAACACTGAAGCTTTCTTT. The full variable domain, its missing parts supplied by reference TRBV9 and TRBJ1-1, is DSGVTQTPKHLITATGQRVTLRCSPRSGDLSVYWYQQSLDQGLQFLIQYYNGEERAKGNILERFSAQQFPDLHSELNLSSLELGDSALYFCASGDRPNTEAFFGQGTRLTVV.

The chain joins TRBV19 to TRBJ1-2; TRBD1 matches 8 bases. Germline V gives CDR1 LNHDA, CDR2 SQIVND (reference sequence). This CDR3 has 16 residues. V trimming: 3 bases; J trimming: 6 bases; junction bases outside the gene matches: 12. The chain's CDR3 is CASSIGLRTGQDGYTF. The CDR3 coding sequence is TGTGCCAGTAGTATCGGGCTCAGGACAGGGCAAGATGGCTACACCTTC.

The chain employs TRBV6-5 and TRBJ2-1; 10 bases map to TRBD2. CDR3 length: 14 amino acids. J was trimmed by 7 bases and V by 7 bases; bases with no gene match: 7. From germline, CDR1 is MNHEY and CDR2 SVGAGI. CDR3 nucleotides: TGTGCCAGCAAGAGCGGGGGGGCTTGGAATGAGCAGTTCTTC. As protein: CASKSGGAWNEQFF.

This clone was found once. The chain combines TRBV5-4 with TRBJ1-4; tentative D call: TRBD1 (5 bases). From germline, CDR1 is SGHNT and CDR2 YYREEE (reference sequence). V was shortened by 3 bases and J by 6 bases, with 12 bases between the two germline ends. The CDR3 runs to 14 residues. CDR3 bases: TGTGCCAGCAGCTCCCGGGACGGATATGAAAAACTGTTTTTT. Its translation: CASSSRDGYEKLFF.

The rearrangement uses TRBV9 and TRBJ1-6; D is uncertain. The CDR3 is 14 residues long. The ends were cut back, 3 bases at V and 4 bases at J, with 8 bases in the middle. Germline assignment: CDR1 SGDLS and CDR2 YYNGEE. CDR3 DNA sequence: TGTGCCAGCAGCGGTTGGGAGTATAATTCACCCCTCCACTTT. It specifies CASSGWEYNSPLHF.

This chain links TRBV19 with TRBJ2-5; the match to TRBD1 covers 12 bases. After removal of 7 bases from V and 4 bases from J, the junction contained 7 bases not matched to a gene. The CDR3 sequence is 15 residues long. Germline assignment: CDR1 LNHDA and CDR2 SQIVND (reference sequence). In DNA form, the CDR3 reads TGTGCCAGTAATTCCGGGACAGGGGGCCGAGAGACCCAGTACTTC. This codes for CASNSGTGGRETQYF.

The V call is TRBV6-1, the J call TRBJ2-7; 7 nucleotides match TRBD1. This CDR3 comprises 14 residues. Germline-derived CDR1 and CDR2 are MNHNS and SASEGT. The ends lost 10 bases at V and 5 bases at J; junction bases unmatched: 14. The CDR3 is CATRSGTALNEQYF. CDR3 nucleotides: TGTGCCACCAGGTCCGGGACAGCCCTTAACGAGCAGTACTTC.

The rearrangement links TRBV4-1 to TRBJ2-7; no reliable D call. The CDR3 loop spans 14 amino acids. Trimming took 4 bases from V and 4 from J, leaving 14 bases between them. CDR1 is MGHRA, CDR2 YSYEKL, per germline. The CDR3 DNA follows: TGCGCCAGCAGCCCCCAGCAATCAGATTACGAGCAGTACTTC. Residues: CASSPQQSDYEQYF.

V usage is TRBV7-7 and J usage is TRBJ2-7; 8 nucleotides align to TRBD1. Germline-derived CDR1 and CDR2 are SSHAT and FNYEAQ (reference sequence). V lost 5 bases to trimming and J lost 0 bases; unmatched junction nucleotides: 9. CDR3 length: 16 residues. The CDR3 DNA reads as TGTGCCAGCAGCGCAGTGGGGGACAGGAGCTCCTACGAGCAGTACTTC. This sequence encodes CASSAVGDRSSYEQYF.

CDR3 residues: CASTGTGTVEFYGYTF. The CDR3, as DNA: TGTGCCAGCACCGGGACAGGGACCGTCGAATTCTATGGCTACACCTTC. The chain couples TRBV11-2 to TRBJ1-2; 9 positions agree with TRBD1. V was pared by 7 bases and J by 4 bases, with 13 bases of the junction left unmatched. The CDR3 sequence is 16 residues long. Germline CDR1 SGHAT, CDR2 FQNNGV.

V usage is TRBV6-5 and J usage is TRBJ1-6, with 8 bases that match TRBD1. This CDR3 is 14 amino acids long. From germline, CDR1 is MNHEY and CDR2 SVGAGI. The J segment lost 7 bases and the V segment lost 2 bases, leaving 1 base of the junction unmatched. CDR3 coding DNA: TGTGCCAGCAGTTACGGACAGGGAAATTCACCCCTCCACTTT. This sequence encodes CASSYGQGNSPLHF.

The chain uses TRBV6-6 and TRBJ2-5; 7 nucleotides match TRBD1. The CDR3 runs to 14 residues. CDR1 and CDR2 from the germline V gene are MNHNY and SVGAGI (reference sequence). After removal of 6 bases from V and 2 bases from J, the junction contained 6 bases not matched to a gene. The CDR3 loop is CASSPDRAQETQYF. The DNA for the CDR3 is TGTGCCAGCAGCCCTGACAGGGCGCAAGAGACCCAGTACTTC.